Listed below are T cell receptor beta chains from one sample, sequenced in a study of cytomegalovirus exposure and HLA in healthy donors. Repertoires were generated with immunoSEQ multiplex PCR, while TCRdb's copy carries only in-frame clones and drops some. The profile shows around 92,000 clones, 60% to 85% of them singletons. Sequences were obtained from PBMCs. The source of these receptors is a man between 60 and 75 years old in good health and CMV-seropositive. CDR3s leave out the opening cysteine and the closing phenylalanine or tryptophan.

17	TRBV7-9	TRBJ1-4	ASSPLLERKTATNEKLF
12	TRBV11-2	TRBJ2-1	ASSLDWPYNEQF
14	TRBV7-8	TRBJ2-1	ASSLIGGGSYNEQF
15	TRBV7-2	TRBJ2-4	ASSLVSRTGSQNIQY
12	TRBV4-1	TRBJ2-7	ASSQVGGLGEQY
13	TRBV9	TRBJ2-5	ASSVGTVLQETQY
11	TRBV7-9	TRBJ2-7	ASSPLLEGEQY
14	TRBV6-6	TRBJ2-6	ASSPGLSSGANVLT
12	TRBV7-9	TRBJ1-3	ASSLGGAGNTIY
12	TRBV5-1	TRBJ1-4	ASSPGTGLEKLF
15	TRBV11-1	TRBJ2-5	ASSPRALGQGLETQY
11	TRBV11-2	TRBJ2-7	ASRRQGKYEQY
13	TRBV5-1	TRBJ2-1	ASRSGGQVTNEQF
12	TRBV29-1	TRBJ2-3	SVAGHTSTDTQY
12	TRBV6-5	TRBJ2-7	ASSYGGGAYEQY
10	TRBV5-1	TRBJ1-2	ASSWGQGGYT
14	TRBV5-4	TRBJ2-1	ASSDHSGGSYNEQF
13	TRBV5-1	TRBJ2-3	ASSLVTGVTDTQY
11	TRBV5-4	TRBJ1-1	ASSQETGIKAF
14	TRBV19	TRBJ2-2	ASSIVGTSLRGELF
13	TRBV25-1	TRBJ1-4	ASSLTGTASGKLF
11	TRBV7-9	TRBJ1-3	ASRLFSGNTIY
12	TRBV4-1	TRBJ2-7	ASSQDRVSYEQY
14	TRBV5-1	TRBJ1-6	ASSSGTVGYDSPLH
13	TRBV10-2	TRBJ1-6	ASSSGILGNSPLH
13	TRBV9	TRBJ2-3	ASSGTSGIADTQY
12	TRBV5-6	TRBJ2-7	ASSLPAGSYEQY
15	TRBV25-1	TRBJ1-4	ASSEFQELATNEKLF
14	TRBV2	TRBJ1-5	ASRAHRGAGNQPQH
11	TRBV27	TRBJ2-7	ASSLFSGWEQY
10	TRBV18	TRBJ1-2	ASSQGNYGYT
10	TRBV28	TRBJ1-1	ASSFSNTEAF
12	TRBV30	TRBJ1-6	AWSLGAPNSPLH
13	TRBV9	TRBJ2-1	ASSAGTGGGSEQF
10	TRBV2	TRBJ1-4	ASSESGEKLF
12	TRBV7-9	TRBJ1-3	ASSLRTSGNTIY
12	TRBV5-4	TRBJ2-5	ASSQGTHLGEQY
13	TRBV4-1	TRBJ2-7	ASSKGQVGYYEQY
14	TRBV5-4	TRBJ2-3	ASSSPSGGPRDTQY
14	TRBV4-3	TRBJ2-3	ASSQELGQGSDTQY
11	TRBV19	TRBJ2-7	ASNTGGWGEQY
11	TRBV6-1	TRBJ1-2	ASSEVGSGGYT